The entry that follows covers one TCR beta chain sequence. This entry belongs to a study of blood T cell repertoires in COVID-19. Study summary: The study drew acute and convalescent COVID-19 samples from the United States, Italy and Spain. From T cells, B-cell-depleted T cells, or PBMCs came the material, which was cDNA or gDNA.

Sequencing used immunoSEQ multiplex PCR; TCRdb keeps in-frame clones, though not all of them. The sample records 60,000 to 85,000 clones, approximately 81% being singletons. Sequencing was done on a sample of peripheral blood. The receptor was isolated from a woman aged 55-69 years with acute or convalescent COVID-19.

CDR3 amino acids: CASSGQLHEAFF. CDR3 in DNA: TGCGCCAGCAGTGGACAGTTGCATGAAGCTTTCTTT. The chain employs TRBV10-2 and TRBJ1-1; maybe TRBD1 (5 bases). The CDR3 contains 12 residues. Germline V gives CDR1 WSHSY, CDR2 SAAADI. Between the trimmed V and J ends, which lost 4 bases and 7 bases, there was a span of 10 bases.